Each of the 30 T cell receptor beta chains below was sequenced from the same sample in a study of cytomegalovirus exposure and HLA in healthy donors. The PCR had 60 Vbeta and 13 Jbeta primers. The data were produced by immunoSEQ multiplex PCR, yet TCRdb's version contains in-frame clones alone and is incomplete. The data contain around 190,000 clones, over 75% of them seen just once; the ten biggest clones take up approximately 0.47%. Sequencing was performed on PBMCs. Every receptor here comes from a woman between 50 and 59 years old in good health and CMV-seronegative.

This clone was counted a single time. The chain couples TRBV7-3 to TRBJ2-3; 14 nucleotides align to TRBD2. J lost 5 bases, V lost 1 base, and 5 bases had no gene match. CDR1 is SGHTA and CDR2 is FQGTGA in the germline V gene. The CDR3 sequence is 17 residues long. CDR3: CASSLRGLAGVEDTQYF. The CDR3 bases are TGTGCCAGCAGCTTAAGGGGACTAGCGGGAGTCGAAGATACGCAGTATTTT.

The V gene is TRBV2, the J gene TRBJ2-7; D unresolved. The CDR3 loop spans 14 amino acids. Germline lookup yields CDR1 SNHLY and CDR2 FYNNEI. Trimming removed 9 bases at V and 0 bases at J, with 15 bases between. CDR3 region: CASKKSDNSYEQYF. Written as DNA, the CDR3 is TGTGCCAGTAAAAAATCAGACAACTCCTACGAGCAGTACTTC.

The chain uses TRBV18 and TRBJ2-3; D perhaps matches TRBD1 (5 bases). The germline CDR1 and CDR2 sequences are KGHSH and LQKENI. The CDR3 runs to 12 residues. V was pared by 3 bases and J by 5 bases, with 6 bases between. CDR3 amino acids: CASSPREDTQYF. The CDR3 DNA follows: TGTGCCAGCTCACCCAGGGAAGATACGCAGTATTTT.

This clone was seen once. The chain has TRBV5-4 and TRBJ1-2; no clear D gene. V was cut by 4 bases and J by 7 bases, with 17 bases left in between. Germline assignment: CDR1 SGHNT and CDR2 YYREEE (reference sequence). This CDR3 contains 14 residues. CDR3 in amino acids: CASSLDTPSGGYTF. CDR3 in DNA: TGTGCCAGCAGCCTCGACACACCCTCCGGTGGCTACACCTTC. The variable domain in full, completed from reference TRBV5-4 and TRBJ1-2, reads ETGVTQSPTHLIKTRGQQVTLRCSSQSGHNTVSWYQQALGQGPQFIFQYYREEENGRGNFPPRFSGLQFPNYSSELNVNALELDDSALYLCASSLDTPSGGYTFGSGTRLTVV.

This clone is a singleton in its sample. The rearrangement links TRBV28 to TRBJ2-2; no firm D call. In germline, CDR1 is MDHEN, CDR2 SYDVKM. With 8 bases removed from V and 1 base from J, the gap between germline ends came to 8 bases. This CDR3 contains 13 residues. CDR3 residues: CASLNRNTGELFF. In nucleotides, the CDR3 is TGTGCCAGCCTTAACAGGAACACCGGGGAGCTGTTTTTT.

J is TRBJ2-6 and V is TRBV30; D ambiguous. The CDR3 length is 12 residues. CDR1 and CDR2 from the germline V gene are GTSNPN and SVGIG (reference sequence). The V end lost 4 bases, the J end lost 2 bases, and 3 bases lay between the germline ends. The CDR3 here is CAWTTGANVLTF. The CDR3 DNA sequence: TGTGCCTGGACTACTGGGGCCAACGTCCTGACTTTC.

This chain joins TRBV19 and TRBJ2-1; 14 bases line up with TRBD2. Looked up from germline, CDR1 is LNHDA and CDR2 is SQIVND (reference sequence). The CDR3 is made up of 19 amino acids. The V and J ends lost 6 bases and 2 bases, in that order; junction bases with no gene match: 12. Written as DNA, the CDR3 is TGTGCCAGTAGCCGACTAGCGGGGGGGTTCTGGGCCACCTACAATGAGCAGTTCTTC. It yields the protein CASSRLAGGFWATYNEQFF.

The rearrangement links TRBV10-2 to TRBJ1-1, with 9 bases fitting TRBD1. V lost 5 bases to trimming and J lost 4 bases; unmatched junction nucleotides: 5. CDR1 is WSHSY, CDR2 SAAADI, per germline. CDR3 length: 14 residues. The CDR3, as DNA: TGCGCCAGCAGTACCGGGACAGGGACCACTGAAGCTTTCTTT. This codes for CASSTGTGTTEAFF.

The gene calls are TRBV2 and TRBJ1-5, with 10 bases matching TRBD1. CDR3 length: 14 amino acids. V trimming: 5 bases; J trimming: 4 bases; junction bases outside the gene matches: 2. Looked up from germline, CDR1 is SNHLY and CDR2 is FYNNEI. This CDR3 reads CASSSDRGNQPQHF. CDR3 nucleotides: TGTGCCAGCAGTTCGGACAGGGGGAATCAGCCCCAGCATTTT.

CDR3: CASSQDLDYEQYF. In nucleotides, the CDR3 is TGCGCCAGCAGCCAAGATCTAGATTACGAGCAGTACTTC. The rearrangement joins TRBV4-3 to TRBJ2-7, with D unresolved. The V end lost 0 bases, the J end lost 4 bases, and 7 bases lay between the germline ends. Germline V gene data show CDR1 as LGHNA and CDR2 as YSLEER. The CDR3 sequence is 13 residues long.

The chain joins TRBV7-9 to TRBJ1-5, with TRBD1 identical over 8 bases. Trimming cost V 4 bases and J 5 bases; bases outside gene matches: 10. CDR3 length: 16 amino acids. Germline V gene data show CDR1 as SEHNR and CDR2 as FQNEAQ (reference sequence). The CDR3 loop is CASSSGQATRDQPQHF. As DNA, the CDR3 is TGTGCCAGCAGCTCGGGACAGGCAACGAGGGATCAGCCCCAGCATTTT.

V is TRBV9 and J is TRBJ2-1; TRBD2 matches 8 bases. This CDR3 is 16 amino acids long. Germline V lookup: CDR1 SGDLS, CDR2 YYNGEE. With V trimmed by 0 bases and J by 3 bases, 5 bases remained unmatched. The CDR3 sequence: CASSVAGGIDYNEQFF. The CDR3 DNA is TGTGCCAGCAGCGTAGCGGGGGGGATAGACTACAATGAGCAGTTCTTC.

The V call is TRBV6-5, the J call TRBJ1-2; possibly TRBD1 for D (5 bases). Germline V gives CDR1 MNHEY, CDR2 SVGAGI. The CDR3 consists of 11 residues. V dropped 6 bases and J dropped 6 bases, with 8 bases sitting between them. CDR3 residues: CASRPGDGYTF. DNA of the CDR3: TGTGCCAGCAGGCCGGGGGATGGCTACACCTTC.

V usage is TRBV7-3 and J usage is TRBJ2-1; D ambiguous. CDR1 and CDR2 from the germline V gene are SGHTA and FQGTGA. V was cut by 5 bases and J by 4 bases, with 15 bases left in between. The CDR3 sequence is 15 residues long. CDR3 protein: CASSQTKSIYNEQFF. The CDR3 DNA reads as TGTGCCAGCAGCCAAACCAAAAGCATATACAATGAGCAGTTCTTC.

This clone occurred a few times. The gene calls are TRBV28 and TRBJ1-5; weak D call: TRBD1 (5 bases). Germline assignment: CDR1 MDHEN and CDR2 SYDVKM. V was cut by 6 bases and J by 8 bases, with 14 bases left in between. The CDR3 totals 13 residues. The CDR3 bases are TGTGCCAGCAGGTGGAGGGGTTCGGAGCCCCAGCATTTT. It encodes CASRWRGSEPQHF. Full variable domain (outside the CDR3, taken from reference TRBV28 and TRBJ1-5): DVKVTQSSRYLVKRTGEKVFLECVQDMDHENMFWYRQDPGLGLRLIYFSYDVKMKEKGDIPEGYSVSREKKERFSLILESASTNQTSMYLCASRWRGSEPQHFGDGTRLSIL.

J is TRBJ2-5 and V is TRBV9; D might be TRBD1 (6 bases). Trimming removed 0 bases from V and 5 bases from J, with 14 bases in between. Germline lookup yields CDR1 SGDLS and CDR2 YYNGEE. CDR3 size: 15 residues. In DNA form, the CDR3 reads TGTGCCAGCAGCGTAGGGGTCAGGGGTGGGGAGACCCAGTACTTC. Residues: CASSVGVRGGETQYF.

This clone has a single count. J is TRBJ1-4 and V is TRBV18; possibly TRBD1 for D (5 bases). The germline V and J ends were trimmed by 3 bases and 2 bases, with 7 bases remaining between them. The germline gives CDR1 KGHSH, CDR2 LQKENI. The length of the CDR3 is 14 residues. The CDR3 here is CASSPRGTNEKLFF. In DNA form, the CDR3 reads TGTGCCAGCTCACCGCGGGGGACTAATGAAAAACTGTTTTTT.

Concerning this clone itself: An end of the junction does not agree with germline; a read error may underlie this. The CDR3 sequence: CASSEKIGGDYEQSF. CDR3 sequence (DNA): TGTGCCAGCAGTGAAAAGATAGGCGGGGACTACGAGCAGTCCTTC. The V gene is TRBV25-1, the J gene TRBJ2-7, with TRBD2 matching over 7 bases. This CDR3 has 15 residues. Per germline, CDR1 MGHDK and CDR2 SYGVNS.

V gene TRBV27 combines with J gene TRBJ2-4; the match to TRBD1 covers 7 bases. Losses at the gene ends were 5 bases for V and 9 bases for J; bases not matched to a gene: 13. Germline loops: CDR1 MNHEY, CDR2 SMNVEV (reference sequence). The CDR3 has 15 amino acids. The DNA of the CDR3 is TGTGCCAGCAGTCCCCGGGCAGGGGGAACGATCATTCAGTACTTC. Amino acid sequence: CASSPRAGGTIIQYF.

The chain has TRBV27 and TRBJ1-2, with 7 bases aligning to TRBD1. V was clipped by 5 bases and J by 4 bases; unmatched bases: 22. Germline-derived CDR1 and CDR2 are MNHEY and SMNVEV (reference sequence). The CDR3 has 19 residues. CDR3 DNA sequence: TGTGCCAGCAGTATTTATTGGTCGGCGGACAGGCGTGCCCGCTATGGCTACACCTTC. Translating gives CASSIYWSADRRARYGYTF.

The chain joins TRBV2 to TRBJ2-7; no reliable D call. Trimming took 5 bases from V and 4 from J, leaving 9 bases between them. This CDR3 is 12 amino acids long. Germline assignment: CDR1 SNHLY and CDR2 FYNNEI. The CDR3 region is CASSITRYEQYF. Here the CDR3 DNA reads TGTGCCAGCAGTATAACGCGTTACGAGCAGTACTTC.

The V gene is TRBV9, the J gene TRBJ2-3; TRBD2 agrees at 13 bases. Germline CDR1 SGDLS, CDR2 YYNGEE. This CDR3 contains 17 residues. V lost 0 bases to trimming and J lost 4 bases; unmatched junction nucleotides: 5. The CDR3 DNA reads as TGTGCCAGCAGCGTAGAGGGACTAGCGGGATCTTCAGATACGCAGTATTTT. Residues: CASSVEGLAGSSDTQYF.

The chain has TRBV18 and TRBJ2-6, with 7 nucleotides matching TRBD1. This CDR3 is 19 amino acids long. V lost 1 base to trimming and J lost 1 base; unmatched junction nucleotides: 10. Germline V gene data show CDR1 as KGHSH and CDR2 as LQKENI. The CDR3 DNA reads as TGTGCCAGCTCACCACTTCCCGGGACAGCGAGATCTGGGGCCAACGTCCTGACTTTC. Protein sequence: CASSPLPGTARSGANVLTF.

This clone was found a few times. J is TRBJ1-1 and V is TRBV4-1, with a weak D call TRBD1 (6 bases). V was trimmed by 6 bases and J by 1 base, leaving 12 bases between them. The CDR3 spans 14 residues. Germline CDR1 is MGHRA and CDR2 is YSYEKL. CDR3 in amino acids: CASSQQGPNTEAFF. The CDR3, as DNA: TGCGCCAGCAGTCAACAGGGCCCGAACACTGAAGCTTTCTTT.

The J gene is TRBJ2-7, the V gene TRBV19; the D gene is possibly TRBD2 (5 bases). Per germline, CDR1 LNHDA and CDR2 SQIVND (reference sequence). The CDR3 loop spans 13 amino acids. Trimming shortened V by 10 bases and J by 3 bases, and 16 bases separated the two germline ends. The CDR3 nucleotides are TGTGCCACCGGGGTTAGTGAGGGCTACGAGCAGTACTTC. It codes for CATGVSEGYEQYF.

CDR3 residues: CASSERVAGGPYEQYF. CDR3 sequence (DNA): TGTGCCAGCAGTGAACGGGTAGCGGGGGGCCCCTACGAGCAGTACTTC. The chain carries TRBV6-1 and TRBJ2-7, with 10 bases that match TRBD2. J was trimmed by 2 bases and V by 2 bases; bases with no gene match: 6. The CDR3 has 16 amino acids. The germline V gene has CDR1 MNHNS and CDR2 SASEGT.

The chain couples TRBV30 to TRBJ1-2; D might be TRBD1 (5 bases). Trimming removed 2 bases from V and 7 bases from J, with 14 bases in between. Germline CDR1 reads GTSNPN; CDR2 reads SVGIG (reference sequence). The CDR3 covers 13 residues. The CDR3 nucleotides read TGTGCCTGGAGTACAAGGGGTCTGTCTGGCTACACCTTC. Amino acids: CAWSTRGLSGYTF.

The chain couples TRBV2 to TRBJ1-4; 8 bases fit TRBD1. This CDR3 has 14 residues. The V gene's germline CDR1 is SNHLY and CDR2 FYNNEI. V was pared by 3 bases and J by 8 bases, with 5 bases of the junction left unmatched. The CDR3 sequence: CASSDDRGEEKLFF. The DNA of the CDR3 is TGTGCCAGCAGTGACGACAGGGGAGAGGAAAAACTGTTTTTT.

The J gene is TRBJ1-3, the V gene TRBV10-1; D is unresolved. The CDR3 runs 16 residues. Per germline, CDR1 WNHNN and CDR2 SYGVQD (reference sequence). Trimming stripped 0 bases from V and 0 bases from J, with 9 bases between. The chain's CDR3 is CASSESPGFSGNTIYF. DNA for the CDR3: TGCGCCAGCAGTGAGTCCCCAGGCTTCTCTGGAAACACCATATATTTT.

The CDR3 loop is CASSLSGAGELFF. DNA of the CDR3: TGTGCCAGCAGTTTATCAGGGGCCGGGGAGCTGTTTTTT. The chain combines TRBV28 with TRBJ2-2, with D perhaps matching TRBD1 (6 bases). Germline V lookup: CDR1 MDHEN, CDR2 SYDVKM. The CDR3 length is 13 residues. V was clipped by 1 base and J by 6 bases, with 6 bases between them.